This T cell receptor (beta chain) derives from a study of CD8 T cells in ankylosing spondylitis. This CDR3 has 13 residues. V lost 4 bases to trimming and J lost 6 bases, with 12 bases between them. Germline V CDR1 and CDR2: LGHNT, FRNRAP. TCRdb called the 5' RACE reads again in MiXCR, with one record for every CDR3 protein. Altogether around 340,000 distinct CDR3 sequences are present, 20% to 25% being singletons, with the ten largest covering 13%. The source material was blood, either unsorted or a sorted T cell fraction (not recorded which). The source is a male donor with ankylosing spondylitis or in good health (not recorded which). The chain combines TRBV12-5 with TRBJ1-1; no reliable D call. The DNA for the CDR3 is TGTGCTAGTGGTTCCCCGCCGGCCCCTGAAGCTTTCTTT. It translates to CASGSPPAPEAFF.